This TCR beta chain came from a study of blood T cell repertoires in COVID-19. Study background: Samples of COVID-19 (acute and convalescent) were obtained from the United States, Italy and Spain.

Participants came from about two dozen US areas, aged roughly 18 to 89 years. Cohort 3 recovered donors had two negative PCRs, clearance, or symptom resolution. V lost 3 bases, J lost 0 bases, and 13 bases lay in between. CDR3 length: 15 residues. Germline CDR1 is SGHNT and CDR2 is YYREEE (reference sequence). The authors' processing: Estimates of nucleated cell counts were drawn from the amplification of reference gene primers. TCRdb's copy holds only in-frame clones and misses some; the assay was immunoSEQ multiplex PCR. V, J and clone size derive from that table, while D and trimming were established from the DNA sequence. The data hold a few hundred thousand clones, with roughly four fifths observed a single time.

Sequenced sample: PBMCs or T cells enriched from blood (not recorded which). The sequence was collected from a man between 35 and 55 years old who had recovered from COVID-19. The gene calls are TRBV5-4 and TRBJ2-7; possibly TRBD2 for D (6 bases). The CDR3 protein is CASSWGLGSSYEQYF. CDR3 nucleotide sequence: TGTGCCAGCAGCTGGGGACTGGGAAGCTCCTACGAGCAGTACTTC.